Each of the 15 T cell receptor beta chains below was sequenced from the same sample in a study of response to subunit inactivated influenza vaccine. TCRdb fed the RT-PCR reads into MiXCR, producing one record per CDR3 protein. The sample yields around 530,000 distinct CDR3 sequences, 16% seen once. This sample comprised CD4+ T cells sorted from PBMCs, obtained less than 30 months after vaccination. These receptors were collected from a man between 45 and 75 years old who received an inactivated influenza vaccine.

The V gene is TRBV27, the J gene TRBJ2-7; 9 positions match TRBD1. CDR3 size: 16 residues. The V and J ends lost 0 bases and 3 bases, in that order; junction bases with no gene match: 6. Per germline, CDR1 MNHEY and CDR2 SMNVEV (reference sequence). CDR3 residues: CASSLSAGTGYYEQYF. CDR3 DNA sequence: TGTGCCAGCAGTTTATCGGCCGGGACAGGGTACTACGAGCAGTACTTC.

The rearrangement links TRBV15 to TRBJ1-1; TRBD1 is a possible D gene (6 bases). Germline V lookup: CDR1 LNHNV, CDR2 YYDKDF (reference sequence). The CDR3 is made up of 15 amino acids. The V gene lost 1 base and the J gene lost 3 bases, with 12 bases spanning the gap. CDR3 nucleotides: TGTGCCACCAGCAGAGGATCGTGGGGGCACACTGAAGCTTTCTTT. Encoded protein: CATSRGSWGHTEAFF.

This clonotype was detected many times. V usage is TRBV19 and J usage is TRBJ1-1, with D uncertain. The V gene lost 7 bases and the J gene lost 3 bases, with 12 bases spanning the gap. CDR1 and CDR2 from the germline V gene are LNHDA and SQIVND (reference sequence). The CDR3 totals 13 residues. CDR3 DNA: TGTGCCAGTACTTGGAGGGTGGACACTGAAGCTTTCTTT. It codes for CASTWRVDTEAFF.

This clonotype occurred a few times. V gene TRBV29-1 combines with J gene TRBJ2-3; unclear D gene. V was shortened by 4 bases and J by 6 bases, with 14 bases between the two germline ends. Germline V gene lookup returns CDR1 SQVTM and CDR2 ANQGSEA. This CDR3 contains 13 residues. The CDR3: CSVAGRALDTQYF. DNA of the CDR3: TGCAGCGTTGCCGGCCGCGCTTTGGATACGCAGTATTTT.

CDR3 sequence: CASSVGHQNTEAFF. CDR3 coding DNA: TGTGCCAGCTCGGTGGGACACCAAAACACTGAAGCTTTCTTT. The V and J genes are TRBV12-3 or TRBV12-4 and TRBJ1-1, with D maybe TRBD1 (6 bases). Between the trimmed V and J ends, which lost 8 bases and 2 bases, there was a span of 15 bases. This CDR3 is 14 amino acids long.

This clonotype was counted many times. The chain employs TRBV7-9 and TRBJ2-7, with TRBD2 matching 9 bases. The J segment lost 3 bases and the V segment lost 0 bases, leaving 3 bases of the junction unmatched. Germline V gene data show CDR1 as SEHNR and CDR2 as FQNEAQ (reference sequence). The CDR3 spans 15 residues. The CDR3 loop reads CASSLASSGIYEQYF. The CDR3 DNA reads TGTGCCAGCAGCTTAGCGTCTAGCGGGATCTACGAGCAGTACTTC.

The genes are TRBV11-2 and TRBJ1-6; a weak D match, TRBD1 (5 bases). Per the germline V gene, CDR1 is SGHAT and CDR2 is FQNNGV. V lost 4 bases and J 7 bases, leaving 14 bases between the germline ends. This CDR3 region has 15 residues. The CDR3 spells CASSSPRGENSPLHF. CDR3 DNA sequence: TGTGCCAGCAGCTCCCCCCGGGGGGAAAATTCACCCCTCCACTTT.

This clonotype was detected only a few times. V usage is TRBV20-1 and J usage is TRBJ2-3; D is undetermined. The V gene's germline CDR1 is DFQATT and CDR2 SNEGSKA (reference sequence). The germline V and J ends were trimmed by 1 base and 5 bases, with 16 bases remaining between them. There are 15 residues in the CDR3. As DNA, the CDR3 is TGCAGTGCTAGAGTCGTAGGGATGTTAGGAGATACGCAGTATTTT. The encoded protein is CSARVVGMLGDTQYF.

The sample holds many counts of this clonotype. The rearrangement links TRBV6-4 to TRBJ2-2, with 10 bases lining up with TRBD2. CDR3 length: 19 amino acids. Germline values: CDR1 MRHNA, CDR2 SNTAGT. After removal of 5 bases from V and 7 bases from J, the junction contained 19 bases not matched to a gene. The CDR3 DNA is TGTGCCAGCAGTCTCTCCATTCTAGCGGGGGCCGTTGGCGACGGGGAGCTGTTTTTT. Its protein product is CASSLSILAGAVGDGELFF.

This clonotype was detected a few times. The chain uses TRBV7-9 and TRBJ2-5; either TRBD1 or TRBD2 may supply D (5 bases each). Germline V lookup: CDR1 SEHNR, CDR2 FQNEAQ (reference sequence). The CDR3 covers 16 residues. V lost 5 bases and J lost 4, with 20 bases in between. For the CDR3, the DNA is TGTGCCAGCAGCGCAGTAGAGGGGCCAGGGCGAGAGACCCAGTACTTC. This translates into CASSAVEGPGRETQYF.

This clonotype was seen only a few times. The CDR3 DNA follows: TGCAGTGTGCTAGGCACCTTAATACAAGAGACCCAGTACTTC. Translated: CSVLGTLIQETQYF. The rearrangement uses TRBV20-1 and TRBJ2-5, with D unclear. The length of the CDR3 is 14 residues. Per the germline V gene, CDR1 is DFQATT and CDR2 is SNEGSKA (reference sequence). Trimming took 7 bases from V and 2 from J, leaving 17 bases between them.

This sequence joins TRBV29-1 and TRBJ1-1; TRBD1 might be the D (5 bases). The length of the CDR3 is 13 residues. Per germline, CDR1 SQVTM and CDR2 ANQGSEA. The CDR3 is CSWSRGGGTEAFF. In DNA form, the CDR3 reads TGCAGTTGGTCGAGAGGTGGGGGTACTGAAGCTTTCTTT. Together with reference TRBV29-1 and TRBJ1-1, the CDR3 gives the full variable domain: SAVISQKPSRDICQRGTSLTIQCQVDSQVTMMFWYRQQPGQSLTLIATANQGSEATYESGFVIDKFPISRPNLTFSTLTVSNMSPEDSSIYLCSWSRGGGTEAFFGQGTRLTVV.

In its sample, this clonotype was seen many times. This chain uses TRBV12-3 or TRBV12-4 with TRBJ1-6; 7 bases match TRBD1. With V trimmed by 6 bases and J by 7 bases, 6 bases remained unmatched. The CDR3 loop spans 14 amino acids. The CDR3 nucleotides read TGTGCCAGCAGAATGGGGACAGCGAATTCACCCCTCCACTTT. This encodes CASRMGTANSPLHF.

This clonotype was counted between two and nine times. The chain has TRBV3-1 and TRBJ2-3; 8 nucleotides agree with TRBD2. The length of the CDR3 is 15 residues. V was pared by 7 bases and J by 4 bases, with 10 bases of the junction left unmatched. CDR1 and CDR2 from the germline V gene are LGHDT and YNNKEL (reference sequence). CDR3 sequence reads: CASTNQATSADTQYF. CDR3 nucleotides: TGTGCCAGCACGAATCAGGCGACTAGCGCAGATACGCAGTATTTT.

The chain employs TRBV20-1 and TRBJ2-3; D is possibly TRBD1 or TRBD2 (7 bases each). CDR3 length: 14 residues. Between the trimmed V and J ends, which lost 6 bases and 4 bases, there was a span of 17 bases. Per the germline V gene, CDR1 is DFQATT and CDR2 is SNEGSKA (reference sequence). The CDR3 is CSAELPGGADTQYF. CDR3 coding DNA: TGCAGTGCAGAACTCCCAGGGGGGGCAGATACGCAGTATTTT.